What follows is one T cell receptor beta chain and its context. What it binds is not known. Alongside a J-beta primer mix, a sample-barcoded 5' primer served in a second PCR lasting 7 to 11 cycles. A template-switch adaptor with 12 random nucleotides tagged each cDNA molecule. TCRdb recomputed calls from the 5' RACE reads with MiXCR, one row per CDR3 protein. The data show fewer than 750,000 distinct CDR3 sequences, about 45% seen once. This specimen comes from a study of blood T cells in healthy people across ages. Overall study: Capture by template switching was about one barcoded beta molecule per two T cells.

The ends lost 6 bases at V and 1 base at J; junction bases unmatched: 3. CDR3 length: 13 amino acids. Germline CDR1 reads DFQATT; CDR2 reads SNEGSKA (reference sequence). Study-level results: Greater diversity and more naive CD4+ cells were seen in long-lived donors than in aged donors.

The chain couples TRBV20-1 to TRBJ1-2; TRBD1 matches at 9 bases. The specimen was blood. This TCR was recovered from an elderly man in good health. CDR3 nucleotide sequence: TGCAGTGCCCCGGGACAGGGTAACTATGGCTACACCTTC. Amino acid sequence: CSAPGQGNYGYTF.